A selection of T cell receptor beta chains follows, all from one sample in a study of beta chain features in type 1 diabetes. Sequencing was performed with immunoSEQ multiplex PCR; in TCRdb, only in-frame clones are kept and a portion is missing. This sample has 200,000 to 250,000 clones, with 11% to 15% found just once. Sequenced: naive CD4+ T cells from blood. Receptors originate from a woman aged 40 to 50 in good health. Each CDR3 is given with its conserved first and last residue. The D gene is left open where the match is weak. Not every row has a clone size; where given, it reads once, few, many or a size class.

d_gene	j_gene	v_gene	abundance	CDR3nt	CDR3aa
.	TRBJ2-7	TRBV5-1	few	TGCGCCAGCAGCTTGGGCGGACTAACCTACGAGCAGTACTTC	CASSLGGLTYEQYF
TRBD1	TRBJ2-7	TRBV7-2	few	TGTGCCAGCAGCTTACCCCTGGGGGACAGGACCTTCTCCTACGAGCAGTACTTC	CASSLPLGDRTFSYEQYF
.	TRBJ1-2	TRBV19	.	TGTGCCAGTAGTGACGGGATATCCTATGGCTACACCTTC	CASSDGISYGYTF
TRBD2	TRBJ2-5	TRBV6-1	.	TGTGCCAGCAGTGATATTGGACTAGCGGACCAAGAGACCCAGTACTTC	CASSDIGLADQETQYF
TRBD2	TRBJ2-7	TRBV6-1	.	TGTGCCAGCAGCCCCAGGACTAGCGGCACTAACGAGCAGTACTTC	CASSPRTSGTNEQYF
TRBD1	TRBJ2-1	TRBV5-4	.	TGTGCCAGCAGCTTGGGCGGGGACAGGTACAATGAGCAGTTCTTC	CASSLGGDRYNEQFF
TRBD2	TRBJ2-1	TRBV7-9	many	TGTGCCAGCAGCCCCCCATTAGGACTAGCGGGGGCGGAGCAGTTCTTC	CASSPPLGLAGAEQFF
.	TRBJ2-7	TRBV11-2	few	TGTGCCAGCAGCTTTCAAGAGTTGGGCGCCTACGAGCAGTACTTC	CASSFQELGAYEQYF
.	TRBJ2-7	TRBV28	.	TGTGCCAGCAGTTATCCGGGCGACAGGTTGATCTCCTACGAGCAGTACTTC	CASSYPGDRLISYEQYF
.	TRBJ2-5	TRBV18	.	TGTGCCAGCTCGGCCCTCCAAGAGACCCAGTACTTC	CASSALQETQYF
.	TRBJ2-6	TRBV19	.	TGTGCCAGTAGTATTGGTGGCACGGGGGCCAACGTCCTGACTTTC	CASSIGGTGANVLTF
TRBD2	TRBJ2-3	TRBV5-1	.	TGCGCCAGCAGCTTTGGAGCGGGGGGCCGCCTCTCCACAGATACGCAGTATTTT	CASSFGAGGRLSTDTQYF
TRBD1	TRBJ1-2	TRBV6-1	once	TGTGCCAGCAGTGATAGACAGGGGTTGAGCTACACCTTC	CASSDRQGLSYTF
TRBD2	TRBJ2-7	TRBV4-1	few	TGCGCCAGCAGCCAAGCCGTAGCGGGGCCAGGGGCAAAATACGAGCAGTACTTC	CASSQAVAGPGAKYEQYF
TRBD1	TRBJ1-5	TRBV6-6	few	TGTGCCAGCAGCGACAGGGGCGGTGTGGTCGGCCAGCCCCAGCATTTT	CASSDRGGVVGQPQHF
TRBD2	TRBJ2-3	TRBV5-4	.	TGTGCCAGCAGCCCCGGGGTAGCGGGGGCCTACACAGATACGCAGTATTTT	CASSPGVAGAYTDTQYF
TRBD1	TRBJ2-3	TRBV5-1	.	TGCGCCAGCAGCGGAGGGACAGGGACAGATACGCAGTATTTT	CASSGGTGTDTQYF
.	TRBJ2-5	TRBV11-2	.	TGTGCCAGCAGCTTTATAGCGTTAGAGACCCAGTACTTC	CASSFIALETQYF
.	TRBJ2-2	TRBV4-3	.	TGCGCCAGCAGCCAAGACCCGGCCGGGAGTCCGTGGATGTTTTTT	CASSQDPAGSPWMFF
TRBD1	TRBJ2-5	TRBV5-1	.	TGCGCCAGCAGCCCCGGACAGGCACAAAAAGAGACCCAGTACTTC	CASSPGQAQKETQYF
.	TRBJ1-1	TRBV19	few	TGTGCCAGTAGCCACAGCACTGAAGCTTTCTTT	CASSHSTEAFF
.	TRBJ2-3	TRBV5-1	few	TGCGCCAGCAGCTCCCAAGCGGCAGATACGCAGTATTTT	CASSSQAADTQYF
.	TRBJ1-4	TRBV2	few	TGTGCCAGTAGGAGGGGCGCACGGTCCACTAATGAAAAACTGTTTTTT	CASRRGARSTNEKLFF
.	TRBJ1-3	TRBV4-3	few	TGCGCCAGCAGCCAAGAGCTGGAGGACTCTGGAAACACCATATATTTT	CASSQELEDSGNTIYF
TRBD1	TRBJ2-1	TRBV2	few	TGTGCCAGCAGCCGATTGGGACAGGGGATGGATGAGCAGTTCTTC	CASSRLGQGMDEQFF
TRBD2	TRBJ2-3	TRBV7-2	.	TGTGCCAGCAGCTTAACAGGACTAGTCACAGATACGCAGTATTTT	CASSLTGLVTDTQYF
.	TRBJ1-1	TRBV19	few	TGTGCCAGCGGGAAGACAGCAGGGGCTGGGTGGGACACTGAAGCTTTCTTT	CASGKTAGAGWDTEAFF
.	TRBJ2-3	TRBV6-1	.	TGTGCCAGCAGTGTGGGGGGAGCGACCACAGATACGCAGTATTTT	CASSVGGATTDTQYF
TRBD1	TRBJ2-7	TRBV10-3	few	TGTGCCAGTTGGACAGGGCTTAGTAGCGAGCAGTACTTC	CASWTGLSSEQYF
TRBD1	TRBJ2-1	TRBV5-1	.	TGCGCCAGCAGCGAGACAGGGGGCTCTCGGGAGCAGTTCTTC	CASSETGGSREQFF
.	TRBJ2-2	TRBV5-1	once	TGCGCCAGCAGCTTGCGGGCGGGGTTCGCGAACACCGGGGAGCTGTTTTTT	CASSLRAGFANTGELFF